The present T cell receptor beta chain was sequenced within a study of T cells in Graves' hyperthyroidism and ophthalmopathy. RNA transcripts served as the template for amplifying TCR beta CDR3 regions. With the HTBI primer set, the TCR CDR3 went through a first round of RT-PCR. TCRdb re-called the multiplex PCR reads with MiXCR, one entry per CDR3 protein. Of about 420,000 distinct CDR3 sequences in the sample, approximately 14% were seen once. Germline values: CDR1 SQVTM, CDR2 ANQGSEA. V was trimmed by 3 bases and J by 5 bases, leaving 16 bases between them. CDR3 length: 14 amino acids. Exclusion of patients followed from uncontrolled infection, other autoimmune disease, pregnancy or lactation. Clinical symptoms, serum thyroxine and TRAb, thyroid ultrasound and orbital computed tomography together formed the diagnostic basis. PBMCs were derived from under 13 ml fresh peripheral blood. This clonotype has only a few counts.

Sequencing was carried out using blood. This rearrangement joins TRBV29-1 to TRBJ1-2; D might be TRBD1 (6 bases). The TCR sequence derives from a woman aged 18-29 years with Graves' hyperthyroidism. CDR3 in DNA: TGCAGCGTTGATGCGCAGGGGAACTTATATGGCTACACCTTC. Its protein product is CSVDAQGNLYGYTF.